A selection of T cell receptor beta chains follows, all from one sample in a study of cytotoxic CD8 clonotypes in ibrutinib-treated CLL. Clones were read by immunoSEQ multiplex PCR, and TCRdb kept only the in-frame ones, dropping some. Of under 30,000 clones listed, about 76% are singletons. The sample was PBMCs, taken after 36 months of ibrutinib treatment. These TCRs come from a human donor with chronic lymphocytic leukemia. Both conserved end residues are part of each CDR3. The order of the fields is V gene, D gene, clone size, J gene, CDR3 protein, CDR3 DNA. D genes are given only for firm matches. Clone size is stated in some rows and not others, as once, few, many or a class when expanded.

TRBV10-1,NA,NA,TRBJ2-2,CAIPQGPRRKNTGELFF,TGCGCCATTCCTCAAGGACCGAGGAGGAAGAACACCGGGGAGCTGTTTTTT
TRBV7-8,TRBD1,NA,TRBJ1-2,CASSPQGQGVNYGYTF,TGTGCCAGCAGCCCTCAAGGACAGGGCGTCAACTATGGCTACACCTTC
TRBV18,NA,once,TRBJ2-7,CASSPDSPYEQYF,TGTGCCAGCTCACCGGACAGCCCCTACGAGCAGTACTTC
TRBV6-1,TRBD2,NA,TRBJ2-1,CASSEHLSPGGHNEQFF,TGTGCCAGCAGTGAACACCTCTCCCCGGGGGGGCACAATGAGCAGTTCTTC
TRBV4-1,NA,NA,TRBJ2-5,CASSQDGARVETQYF,TGCGCCAGCAGCCAAGATGGGGCCAGGGTGGAGACCCAGTACTTC
TRBV25-1,NA,NA,TRBJ2-6,CASTEGSGANVLTF,TGTGCCAGCACCGAAGGTTCTGGGGCCAACGTCCTGACTTTC
TRBV9,TRBD2,NA,TRBJ2-1,CASSAVSSGDFNEQFF,TGTGCCAGCAGCGCCGTATCTAGCGGGGACTTCAATGAGCAGTTCTTC
TRBV5-1,TRBD2,NA,TRBJ2-1,CASSLLAGPDEQFF,TGCGCCAGCAGCCTACTAGCGGGCCCCGATGAGCAGTTCTTC
TRBV27,NA,NA,TRBJ2-7,CASSLFGDEQYF,TGTGCCAGCAGTTTATTCGGGGACGAGCAGTACTTC
TRBV7-2,NA,NA,TRBJ1-2,CASSTWAGTLYGYTF,TGTGCCAGCAGCACCTGGGCCGGGACCCTTTATGGCTACACCTTC
TRBV27,NA,NA,TRBJ2-3,CASSPDRYTDTQYF,TGTGCCAGCAGTCCTGACAGATATACAGATACGCAGTATTTT
TRBV4-3,TRBD1,NA,TRBJ2-2,CASSQDVRTGGLFF,TGCGCCAGCAGCCAAGATGTAAGGACAGGGGGGCTGTTTTTT
TRBV6-5,TRBD1,NA,TRBJ2-2,CASSSPGQGNTGELFF,TGTGCCAGCAGTTCCCCGGGACAGGGGAACACCGGGGAGCTGTTTTTT
TRBV10-3,NA,few,TRBJ2-7,CAISPSGPAYYEQYF,TGTGCCATCAGTCCCTCCGGGCCCGCTTACTACGAGCAGTACTTC
TRBV5-6,NA,NA,TRBJ1-2,CASSPLWGDRGYTF,TGTGCCAGCAGCCCCCTCTGGGGGGATCGGGGCTACACCTTC
TRBV4-3,NA,NA,TRBJ2-7,CASSQDFPGPYEQYF,TGCGCCAGCAGCCAAGATTTTCCAGGACCCTACGAGCAGTACTTC
TRBV29-1,NA,NA,TRBJ2-7,CSVRTGLYEQYF,TGCAGCGTTCGTACAGGCCTCTACGAGCAGTACTTC
TRBV19,TRBD1,NA,TRBJ1-2,CASSIVAPGQGASGYTF,TGTGCCAGTAGTATAGTCGCCCCGGGACAGGGGGCGAGTGGCTACACCTTC
TRBV13,TRBD1,NA,TRBJ1-4,CASSLARQGNEKLFF,TGTGCCAGCAGCTTAGCTCGACAGGGGAATGAAAAACTGTTTTTT
TRBV5-4,TRBD1,NA,TRBJ1-4,CASSLRTGDEKLFF,TGTGCCAGCAGCCTCCGGACAGGTGATGAAAAACTGTTTTTT
TRBV4-2,NA,few,TRBJ2-3,CASSQVANADTQYF,TGTGCCAGCAGCCAGGTAGCGAACGCAGATACGCAGTATTTT
TRBV5-1,TRBD1,NA,TRBJ1-1,CASSRSTGGGSEAFF,TGCGCCAGCAGCAGATCGACAGGGGGCGGATCTGAAGCTTTCTTT
TRBV30,NA,NA,TRBJ1-5,CAWSVQVYGQPQHF,TGTGCCTGGAGCGTACAGGTTTACGGTCAGCCCCAGCATTTT
TRBV6-5,NA,NA,TRBJ2-7,CASSYSGGLRYEQYF,TGTGCCAGCAGTTACTCGGGGGGGCTCAGGTACGAGCAGTACTTC